This entry concerns a single TCR beta chain. Its antigen is unknown. Regions amplified from RNA transcripts were the TCR beta CDR3 regions. The TCR CDR3 was amplified in a first-round RT-PCR using the HTBI primer set. A single record per CDR3 protein comes from TCRdb applying MiXCR to the multiplex PCR reads. The sample yields fewer than 900,000 distinct CDR3 sequences, about 15% seen once. The sample belongs to a study of T cells in Graves' hyperthyroidism and ophthalmopathy. Study results and limitations: Appearing also in blood were most of the thyroid clonotypes expanded above 0.001.

Trimming at V came to 6 bases and at J to 7 bases, leaving 12 bases not matched to a gene. The CDR3 extends over 15 amino acids. Germline lookup yields CDR1 WSHSY and CDR2 SAAADI. Isolation of PBMCs was performed on 8 to 10 ml fresh peripheral blood. The sequencing input was blood. The rearrangement uses TRBV10-2 and TRBJ2-4, with TRBD1 matching over 7 bases. The source of this sequence is a man between 18 and 35 years old with Graves' hyperthyroidism. The DNA for the CDR3 is TGCGCCAGCAGCGCAAAACAGGGGCCCGGGAACATTCAGTACTTC. Translation: CASSAKQGPGNIQYF.